The rows below give T cell receptor beta chains drawn from one sample of a study of control samples from healthy donors and cancer patients. Sequenced by immunoSEQ multiplex PCR; TCRdb stores in-frame clones only, minus some. The table records about 65,000 clones, about nine tenths of them present only once. Sequencing was carried out using PBMCs. These receptors all come from a woman in her 50s with colorectal cancer. Each CDR3 is given with its conserved first and last residue. D genes are given only for firm matches. A row's size may be missing; if present it is once, few, many or a size class.

J gene,D gene,V gene,clone size,CDR3 protein
TRBJ2-2,-,TRBV3-1/TRBV3-2,-,CAGTLSGVNTGELFF
TRBJ1-3,-,TRBV5-5,-,CASTPNGGAGNTIYF
TRBJ2-7,TRBD2,TRBV5-6,-,CASSFYSGSLAYEQYF
TRBJ1-5,-,TRBV7-2,once,CASSLAGQGHQPQHF
TRBJ2-1,TRBD1,TRBV6-6,-,CASSSGTGYNEQFF
TRBJ1-6,TRBD1,TRBV2,-,CAGSAGTGGAIDNSPLHF
TRBJ2-5,-,TRBV28,-,CASSFDPGETQYF
TRBJ2-7,-,TRBV11-2,-,CASSRTSSLGRSYEQYF
TRBJ2-3,-,TRBV10-1,-,CASSESGSVSTDTQYF
TRBJ2-2,-,TRBV29-1,-,CSVKERRTNTGELFF
TRBJ1-3,TRBD1,TRBV5-4,-,CASSSSGTGPGRGNTIYF
TRBJ1-1,TRBD1,TRBV2,-,CASSPIRTGLYEAFF
TRBJ1-3,-,TRBV19,-,CASSITGSGNTIYF
TRBJ2-1,-,TRBV13,-,CASSLVGVNSATDNEQFF
TRBJ2-7,-,TRBV4-1,-,CASSQDLAGTYEQYF
TRBJ1-4,-,TRBV9,-,CASSTAGGADEKLFF
TRBJ1-1,-,TRBV6-5,-,CASSSRLNTEAFF
TRBJ1-3,TRBD1,TRBV5-4,-,CASSSGLGQGNTIYF
TRBJ1-2,-,TRBV6-5,once,CASSYANYNLPYGYTF
TRBJ2-3,TRBD2,TRBV9,-,CASSVVGRGNTDTQYF
TRBJ1-2,-,TRBV5-1,-,CASSASDGNVAGYTF
TRBJ1-2,-,TRBV18,-,CASSPGDGYTF
TRBJ2-6,-,TRBV7-9,few,CARDATVTGANVLTF
TRBJ2-3,TRBD2,TRBV5-4,-,CASSRDPSGGFGNTQYF
TRBJ1-3,-,TRBV5-1,-,CASSLEGSGNTIYF
TRBJ2-2,-,TRBV2,-,CASSAKGLRTGELFF
TRBJ2-1,-,TRBV5-1,-,CASSPERISYNEQFF
TRBJ1-2,-,TRBV28,-,CASGQVYGYTF
TRBJ2-7,-,TRBV21-1,-,CASSKAVPGEYEQYF
TRBJ1-1,-,TRBV3-1/TRBV3-2,-,CASRLNTEAFF
TRBJ1-2,-,TRBV27,-,CASSLMGIPGFGYTF
TRBJ1-2,-,TRBV5-4,once,CASSLDTNYGYTF
TRBJ2-7,-,TRBV11-2,-,CASSLIRSEQYF
TRBJ2-1,TRBD2,TRBV7-8,-,CASSFPSGGVEQFF
TRBJ2-3,TRBD2,TRBV13,-,CASSFGALAADTQYF
TRBJ2-3,TRBD2,TRBV14,once,CASSQDLRGWNTDTQYF
TRBJ1-2,TRBD1,TRBV5-1,-,CASSLAGTAEGNYGYTF
TRBJ2-5,TRBD2,TRBV18,-,CASSPPRTRHSTQYF
TRBJ2-7,-,TRBV7-6,-,CASSLSIERQHSYEQYF
TRBJ2-3,TRBD2,TRBV19,-,CASRGTSGTDTQYF
TRBJ1-4,TRBD1,TRBV14,-,CASSPRTGRGEKLFF
TRBJ1-4,TRBD1,TRBV19,-,CASSRSGTGYEKLFF
TRBJ2-3,-,TRBV18,-,CASTSQSGTDTQYF
TRBJ2-7,-,TRBV6-1,-,CASSESAYEQYF
TRBJ1-2,TRBD1,TRBV28,-,CASGGRDRGSNYGYTF
TRBJ2-5,-,TRBV2,-,CASSAEQGPETQYF
TRBJ2-7,-,TRBV5-1,-,CASSLVGSHYEQYF
TRBJ1-5,-,TRBV30,-,CAWSDRRNQPQHF
TRBJ2-1,-,TRBV19,-,CASSPGTWLNGQFF
TRBJ2-3,-,TRBV11-2,few,CASSLVMGADTQYF
TRBJ2-7,-,TRBV18,-,CASSPQGGLSYEQYF